The T cell receptor beta chain under discussion was sequenced for a study of blood T cell repertoires in COVID-19. About the study: The origin of the acute and convalescent COVID-19 samples was the United States, Italy and Spain.

The V and J ends lost 6 bases and 6 bases respectively, with 12 bases between them. CDR1 is SEHNR and CDR2 is FQNEAQ in the germline V gene (reference sequence). This CDR3 has 14 amino acids. Measured with immunoSEQ multiplex PCR; TCRdb has only the in-frame clones, and not every one. This table has some 370,000 clones, about four fifths appearing once. The chain links TRBV7-9 to TRBJ1-6; weak D call: TRBD1 (6 bases). The sequencing input was PBMCs or T cells enriched from blood (not recorded which). This clonotype was sampled from a woman aged 45-65 years who had recovered from COVID-19. CDR3 in amino acids: CASSSDRINSPLHF. As DNA, the CDR3 is TGTGCCAGCAGTTCCGACAGGATTAATTCACCCCTCCACTTT.